The clone carrying this TCR beta chain came up many times. Its antigen is unidentified. TCRdb recomputed calls from the 5' RACE reads with MiXCR, one row per CDR3 protein. Among approximately 120,000 distinct CDR3 sequences, 8% to 10% were seen once, and the ten largest hold about two fifths. V lost 0 bases and J lost 3; bases outside the gene matches: 1. Germline V gene data show CDR1 as DFQATT and CDR2 as SNEGSKA (reference sequence). This CDR3 comprises 15 residues. The sample originates from a study of T cells after yellow fever vaccination. Study observations and caveats: Most primary-vaccination clones recurred post-booster (roughly 96% CD4, around 90% CD8).

The rearrangement links TRBV20-1 to TRBJ2-5; 13 nucleotides line up with TRBD2. The sequencing used CD8+ T cells sorted from PBMCs, collected on the day of the yellow fever booster vaccination. This receptor was taken from a man aged 18 to 35 who received the YFV17D yellow fever vaccine. DNA of the CDR3: TGCAGTGCTAGAGACGGGACTAGCGGGGAAGAGACCCAGTACTTC. This codes for CSARDGTSGEETQYF.